The 22 T cell receptor beta chains presented below share a single source sample, sequenced in a study of identical twins. One entry per CDR3 protein results from TCRdb running MiXCR on the 5' RACE reads. This table has fewer than 900,000 distinct CDR3 sequences, around 21% appearing once. The sample was also linked to a second study, of T cells expressing NK-cell markers.

The sequenced sample consisted of PBMCs. The receptors here all came from a woman between 18 and 29 years old in good health.

This clonotype was observed a few times. V usage is TRBV20-1 and J usage is TRBJ2-3, with TRBD2 identical over 8 bases. CDR3 length equals 12 residues. Per the germline V gene, CDR1 is DFQATT and CDR2 is SNEGSKA (reference sequence). CDR3 region: CSLSGGRDTQYF. The CDR3 DNA sequence: TGCAGCCTCTCGGGGGGGCGAGATACGCAGTATTTT.

The chain combines TRBV5-1 with TRBJ1-1, with D unclear. CDR1 SGHRS and CDR2 YFSETQ come from the germline V gene. This CDR3 spans 15 amino acids. Trimming pared 1 base from V and 2 bases from J, leaving 12 bases between. For the CDR3, the DNA is TGCGCCAGCAGCTTGAGTTTACAGTTAAACACTGAAGCTTTCTTT. Translating gives CASSLSLQLNTEAFF.

This clonotype has a handful of counts. The V gene is TRBV15, the J gene TRBJ2-2; 7 nucleotides line up with TRBD1. V gave up 4 bases and J gave up 2 bases; unmatched junction bases: 10. Germline CDR1 is LNHNV and CDR2 is YYDKDF (reference sequence). This CDR3 comprises 17 residues. The CDR3 protein is CATSILPGQRNTGELFF. The CDR3 region has the DNA TGTGCCACCAGCATCCTGCCGGGACAGCGTAACACCGGGGAGCTGTTTTTT.

This clonotype has just a few counts. V and J are TRBV6-5 and TRBJ2-7; TRBD2 agrees at 7 bases. This CDR3 region has 14 residues. V shed 0 bases and J 2 bases; nucleotides not matched to a gene: 1. Germline V gives CDR1 MNHEY, CDR2 SVGAGI. The DNA for the CDR3 is TGTGCCAGCAGTTACTCGCGGGGGACCTACGAGCAGTACTTC. It codes for CASSYSRGTYEQYF.

The rearrangement joins TRBV20-1 to TRBJ2-3; tentative D call: TRBD1 (6 bases). This CDR3 has 12 amino acids. Trimming removed 6 bases at V and 2 bases at J, with 9 bases between. The germline V gene has CDR1 DFQATT and CDR2 SNEGSKA (reference sequence). The DNA for the CDR3 is TGCAGTGCAGGGACAACCACAGATACGCAGTATTTT. Translated: CSAGTTTDTQYF.

V is TRBV29-1 and J is TRBJ2-7; 7 positions match TRBD2. Per germline, CDR1 SQVTM and CDR2 ANQGSEA. The CDR3 loop spans 16 amino acids. V gave up 4 bases and J gave up 4 bases; unmatched junction bases: 16. The CDR3 DNA follows: TGCAGCGTTGGAGGGACCGGCCTAGCGGATCTATACGAGCAGTACTTC. Protein sequence: CSVGGTGLADLYEQYF.

This clonotype was seen only a few times. The gene calls are TRBV5-1 and TRBJ2-1; perhaps TRBD2 as D (6 bases). CDR3 size: 16 residues. The V and J ends lost 1 base and 4 bases respectively, with 15 bases between them. Germline V gene data show CDR1 as SGHRS and CDR2 as YFSETQ. CDR3 residues: CASSLFTSRRYNEQFF. In nucleotides, the CDR3 is TGCGCCAGCAGCTTGTTTACTAGCCGGCGATACAATGAGCAGTTCTTC.

This clonotype was recorded a few times. The chain has TRBV20-1 and TRBJ2-3; TRBD2 aligns across 8 bases. The germline gives CDR1 DFQATT, CDR2 SNEGSKA (reference sequence). V gave up 1 base and J gave up 2 bases; unmatched junction bases: 5. This CDR3 has 15 residues. The DNA of the CDR3 is TGCAGTGCTAGAGGTGGAGCGGGAGCCACAGATACGCAGTATTTT. Amino acids: CSARGGAGATDTQYF.

There are many counts of this clonotype. An end of the junction differs from the germline gene, which may be a read error. This chain links TRBV5-1 with TRBJ2-7; unclear D gene. The germline CDR1 and CDR2 sequences are SGHRS and YFSETQ. CDR3 size: 11 residues. CDR3 DNA: TGTGCCAGCAGTGGTAACTACGAGCAGTACTTC. It encodes CASSGNYEQYF.

This clonotype occurred a few times. This chain links TRBV20-1 with TRBJ2-1, with D unresolved. The CDR3 is made up of 14 amino acids. Between the trimmed V and J ends, which lost 5 bases and 9 bases, there was a span of 20 bases. Germline V gives CDR1 DFQATT, CDR2 SNEGSKA (reference sequence). CDR3 in DNA: TGCAGTGCTGGTGGAGTAGTTTGGTCTAGTGAGCAGTTCTTC. This codes for CSAGGVVWSSEQFF.

The genes are TRBV9 and TRBJ2-5, with no clear D. V was shortened by 3 bases and J by 5 bases, with 8 bases between the two germline ends. The CDR3 runs 12 residues. Germline CDR1 and CDR2: SGDLS and YYNGEE. The CDR3 spells CASSGGSETQYF. In DNA form, the CDR3 reads TGTGCCAGCAGCGGAGGTAGCGAGACCCAGTACTTC.

The table lists this clonotype with a few counts. The CDR3 nucleotides are TGTGCCAGCACCACCCAGACCTTTTTCACAGATACGCAGTATTTT. Its protein is CASTTQTFFTDTQYF. The chain combines TRBV7-2 with TRBJ2-3; D not resolved. This CDR3 is 15 amino acids long. Germline V gives CDR1 SGHTA, CDR2 FQGNSA. The V gene lost 7 bases and the J gene lost 2 bases, with 16 bases spanning the gap.

This chain's CDR3 is CARVQQTNTGELFF. The CDR3 DNA reads as TGTGCCAGGGTACAGCAAACGAACACCGGGGAGCTGTTTTTT. The rearrangement links TRBV21-1 to TRBJ2-2. TRBV21-1 is a pseudogene segment. The CDR3 is 14 residues long.

In its sample, this clonotype was seen many times. The gene calls are TRBV20-1 and TRBJ2-1, with 9 bases that match TRBD2. CDR3 length: 14 amino acids. The V gene's germline CDR1 is DFQATT and CDR2 SNEGSKA (reference sequence). The CDR3 sequence is CRAGGSSSYNEQFF. The CDR3 coding sequence is TGCCGAGCGGGAGGCTCAAGCTCCTACAATGAGCAGTTCTTC.

This clonotype was counted ten times or more. The J gene is TRBJ2-7, the V gene TRBV29-1; D may be TRBD2 (5 bases). Germline V gene sequence: CDR1 SQVTM, CDR2 ANQGSEA. The germline V and J ends were trimmed by 6 bases and 6 bases, with 12 bases remaining between them. The CDR3 is 11 residues long. CDR3 nucleotides: TGCAGCGTCCTGGGAGTTGGCGAGCAGTACTTC. It encodes CSVLGVGEQYF.

This clonotype turned up a few times. This chain links TRBV7-2 with TRBJ2-3; D is unclear. V lost 1 base and J 3 bases, leaving 8 bases between the germline ends. The CDR3 runs 14 residues. In germline, CDR1 is SGHTA, CDR2 FQGNSA. The CDR3 sequence is CASSLDKVTDTQYF. CDR3 sequence (DNA): TGTGCCAGCAGCTTAGACAAGGTGACAGATACGCAGTATTTT. The variable domain in full, completed from reference TRBV7-2 and TRBJ2-3, reads GAGVSQSPSNKVTEKGKDVELRCDPISGHTALYWYRQSLGQGLEFLIYFQGNSAPDKSGLPSDRFSAERTGGSVSTLTIQRTQQEDSAVYLCASSLDKVTDTQYFGPGTRLTVL.

This clonotype was seen a handful of times. The rearrangement uses TRBV12-5 and TRBJ2-1; no reliable D call. Germline V gives CDR1 LGHNT, CDR2 FRNRAP. Trimming removed 3 bases from V and 6 bases from J, with 0 bases in between. The CDR3 has 10 residues. CDR3 sequence (DNA): TGTGCTAGTGGTTTCAATGAGCAGTTCTTC. Amino acids: CASGFNEQFF.

This clonotype showed up just a few times. This chain uses TRBV12-3 or TRBV12-4 with TRBJ2-5, with TRBD1 matching 7 bases. CDR3 size: 17 residues. V shed 6 bases and J 3 bases; nucleotides not matched to a gene: 16. Written as DNA, the CDR3 is TGTGCCAGCAGACCAGGACGACAGGGCTGGAAGGAAGAGACCCAGTACTTC. As protein: CASRPGRQGWKEETQYF.

This clonotype was picked up a small number of times. The chain couples TRBV20-1 to TRBJ2-3; 9 bases are a match to TRBD2. Unmatched junction bases numbered 10, after V lost 0 bases and J lost 0 bases. Germline V gene sequence: CDR1 DFQATT, CDR2 SNEGSKA (reference sequence). The CDR3 loop spans 18 amino acids. The CDR3 protein is CSAREFGSGRTSTDTQYF. In nucleotides, the CDR3 is TGCAGTGCTAGAGAATTCGGCAGCGGGAGGACTAGCACAGATACGCAGTATTTT.

This clonotype turned up a few times. V usage is TRBV7-9 and J usage is TRBJ2-7, with 7 bases aligning to TRBD2. Unmatched junction bases numbered 6, after V lost 4 bases and J lost 3 bases. The CDR3 length is 14 residues. Germline lookup yields CDR1 SEHNR and CDR2 FQNEAQ (reference sequence). CDR3 sequence reads: CASSSTSGIYEQYF. Written as DNA, the CDR3 is TGTGCCAGCAGCTCGACCAGCGGGATCTACGAGCAGTACTTC.

This clonotype appeared a few times. CDR3 coding DNA: TGTGCCAGCAGTTACTCGGGGGACACCGGGGAACTGTTTTTT. This translates into CASSYSGDTGELFF. This chain connects TRBV6-5 to TRBJ1-4; a possible D gene is TRBD1 (6 bases). There are 14 residues in the CDR3. The V and J ends lost 0 bases and 12 bases respectively, with 14 bases between them. Germline V gene lookup returns CDR1 MNHEY and CDR2 SVGAGI.

This chain links TRBV6-5 with TRBJ2-5; either TRBD1 or TRBD2 may supply D (5 bases each). This CDR3 comprises 16 residues. V lost 1 base, J lost 2 bases, and 14 bases lay in between. Germline V lookup: CDR1 MNHEY, CDR2 SVGAGI. In DNA form, the CDR3 reads TGTGCCAGCAGTTACTATGGGGGAGAGGGGCAAGAGACCCAGTACTTC. The encoded protein is CASSYYGGEGQETQYF.